Each of the 13 T cell receptor beta chains below was sequenced from the same sample in a study of blood T cell repertoires in COVID-19. Only in-frame clones appear in the TCRdb table, and some are missing; sequencing was by immunoSEQ multiplex PCR. The table has approximately 300,000 clones, 75% to 90% seen once. The sequenced sample was PBMCs or T cells enriched from blood (not recorded which). These receptors were obtained from a woman between 25 and 40 years old who had recovered from COVID-19.

The chain recombines TRBV28 with TRBJ1-5; no clear D. Trimming removed 6 bases at V and 4 bases at J, with 7 bases between. The CDR3 has 12 residues. Germline V lookup: CDR1 MDHEN, CDR2 SYDVKM. This CDR3 reads CASSLFNQPQHF. The CDR3 DNA reads TGTGCCAGCAGCCTATTTAATCAGCCCCAGCATTTT.

This clone was picked up one time. The CDR3 sequence: CASSAQGRNQPQHF. CDR3 in DNA: TGTGCCAGCAGCGCACAGGGGCGCAATCAGCCCCAGCATTTT. The chain couples TRBV7-8 to TRBJ1-5; TRBD1 matches 7 bases. Germline V gene lookup returns CDR1 SGHVS and CDR2 FQNEAQ. The junction had 3 bases not matched to a gene; V was cut back by 5 bases and J by 2 bases. This CDR3 has 14 residues.

The V and J genes are TRBV28 and TRBJ1-2, with D hard to call. V lost 4 bases to trimming and J lost 5 bases, with 11 bases between them. The CDR3 extends over 13 amino acids. Per germline, CDR1 MDHEN and CDR2 SYDVKM. DNA for the CDR3: TGTGCCAGCAGTTACTTATCGGGTTATGGCTACACCTTC. Its protein product is CASSYLSGYGYTF.

The chain combines TRBV3-1 (or the pseudogene TRBV3-2) with TRBJ1-6, with 7 bases fitting TRBD1. Germline loops: CDR1 LGHDT, CDR2 YNNKEL (reference sequence). This CDR3 contains 16 residues. V was clipped by 4 bases and J by 9 bases; unmatched bases: 12. CDR3 sequence (DNA): TGTGCCAGCAGCCCGACAGGGTCCTGGAAGGGTTCACCCCTCCACTTT. As protein: CASSPTGSWKGSPLHF.

CDR3 residues: CASSEVGQGASDTGELFF. The CDR3 nucleotides read TGTGCCAGCAGTGAGGTGGGACAGGGGGCATCCGACACCGGGGAGCTGTTTTTT. The rearrangement joins TRBV6-1 to TRBJ2-2, with 12 bases matching TRBD1. The CDR3 is made up of 18 amino acids. J gave up 3 bases and V 3 bases, and 8 bases lay outside the gene matches. The germline V gene encodes CDR1 MNHNS and CDR2 SASEGT.

The chain carries TRBV6-5 and TRBJ2-1; D remains unclear. CDR3 length: 13 residues. V lost 2 bases and J 5 bases, leaving 7 bases between the germline ends. Germline V gene sequence: CDR1 MNHEY, CDR2 SVGAGI. CDR3 sequence (DNA): TGTGCCAGCAGTTACGTGGTAGACAATGAGCAGTTCTTC. Residues: CASSYVVDNEQFF.

The chain combines TRBV28 with TRBJ1-5; 7 bases line up with TRBD1. The trim removed 2 bases at V and 3 bases at J, leaving 7 bases unmatched. CDR3 length equals 16 residues. Germline loops: CDR1 MDHEN, CDR2 SYDVKM. In DNA form, the CDR3 reads TGTGCCAGCAGTTTACTAGACAGGGCTAACAATCAGCCCCAGCATTTT. Its protein is CASSLLDRANNQPQHF.

The J gene is TRBJ1-4, the V gene TRBV28; D remains ambiguous. CDR1 MDHEN and CDR2 SYDVKM come from the germline V gene. Trimming took 7 bases from V and 4 from J, leaving 13 bases between them. CDR3 length equals 14 residues. The chain's CDR3 is CASMPRVNNEKLFF. As DNA, the CDR3 is TGTGCCAGCATGCCACGGGTAAATAATGAAAAACTGTTTTTT.

Only one count was recorded for this clone. The rearrangement uses TRBV19 and TRBJ1-4; a weak D match, TRBD1 (6 bases). The germline V gene has CDR1 LNHDA and CDR2 SQIVND (reference sequence). The CDR3 is 13 residues long. V lost 5 bases and J lost 11, with 15 bases in between. The CDR3 DNA is TGTGCCAGTAGTTGGGACACGCTTGAGAAACTGTTTTTT. Encoded protein: CASSWDTLEKLFF.

The chain combines TRBV10-2 with TRBJ2-1; D gene ambiguous. This CDR3 has 14 residues. Trimming took 7 bases from V and 2 from J, leaving 12 bases between them. The germline V gene encodes CDR1 WSHSY and CDR2 SAAADI. The DNA for the CDR3 is TGCGCCAGCAATTCCGGAGACCCCTACAATGAGCAGTTCTTC. This translates into CASNSGDPYNEQFF.

The chain is built from TRBV13 and TRBJ2-5, with D perhaps TRBD2 (6 bases). CDR1 is PRHDT, CDR2 FYEKMQ, per germline (reference sequence). V lost 0 bases to trimming and J lost 5 bases, with 13 bases between them. The length of the CDR3 is 15 residues. The CDR3 region is CASSLGLPGVETQYF. CDR3 nucleotides: TGTGCCAGCAGCTTAGGCCTTCCGGGGGTTGAGACCCAGTACTTC.

This chain joins TRBV27 and TRBJ2-7; 9 positions match TRBD1. The CDR3 is 16 residues long. Germline CDR1 and CDR2: MNHEY and SMNVEV (reference sequence). With V trimmed by 3 bases and J by 3 bases, 9 bases remained unmatched. The CDR3 protein is CASSLTPGQGGYEQYF. For the CDR3, the DNA is TGTGCCAGCAGTTTGACCCCGGGACAGGGAGGCTACGAGCAGTACTTC.

V usage is TRBV2 and J usage is TRBJ2-2; D not certain. The CDR3 extends over 15 amino acids. V lost 5 bases to trimming and J lost 3 bases, with 13 bases between them. Germline CDR1 and CDR2: SNHLY and FYNNEI. The CDR3 DNA reads TGTGCCAGCAGTTCACCTCATCCGGACACCGGGGAGCTGTTTTTT. It specifies CASSSPHPDTGELFF.